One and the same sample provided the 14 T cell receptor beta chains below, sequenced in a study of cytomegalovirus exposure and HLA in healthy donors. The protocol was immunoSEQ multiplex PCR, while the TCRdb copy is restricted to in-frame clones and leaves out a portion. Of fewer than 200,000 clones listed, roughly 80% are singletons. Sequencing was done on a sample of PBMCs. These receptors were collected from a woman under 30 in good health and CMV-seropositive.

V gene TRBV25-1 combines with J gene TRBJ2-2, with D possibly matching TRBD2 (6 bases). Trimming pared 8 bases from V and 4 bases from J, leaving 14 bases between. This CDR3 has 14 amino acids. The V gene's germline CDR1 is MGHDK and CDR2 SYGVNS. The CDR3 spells CASLGEASTGELFF. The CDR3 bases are TGTGCCAGCCTCGGGGAGGCGAGCACCGGGGAGCTGTTTTTT.

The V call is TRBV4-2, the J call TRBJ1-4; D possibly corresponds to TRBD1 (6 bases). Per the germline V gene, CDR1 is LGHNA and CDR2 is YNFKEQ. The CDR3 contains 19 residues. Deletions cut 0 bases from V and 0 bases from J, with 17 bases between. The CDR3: CASSQDLAGVSSTNEKLFF. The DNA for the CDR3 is TGTGCCAGCAGCCAAGATCTGGCAGGGGTATCTTCAACTAATGAAAAACTGTTTTTT.

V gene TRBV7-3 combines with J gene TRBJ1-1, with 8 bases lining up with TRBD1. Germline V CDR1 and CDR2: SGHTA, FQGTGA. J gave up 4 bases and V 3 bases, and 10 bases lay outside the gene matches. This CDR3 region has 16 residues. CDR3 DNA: TGTGCCAGCAGCTTGGGCAGGGGGCGGGGAGCCACTGAAGCTTTCTTT. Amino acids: CASSLGRGRGATEAFF.

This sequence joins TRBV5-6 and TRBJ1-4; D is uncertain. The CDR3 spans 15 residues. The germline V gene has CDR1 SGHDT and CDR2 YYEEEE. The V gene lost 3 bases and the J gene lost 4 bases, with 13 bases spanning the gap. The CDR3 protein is CASSYGLPDNEKLFF. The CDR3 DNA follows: TGTGCCAGCAGCTACGGACTCCCTGATAATGAAAAACTGTTTTTT. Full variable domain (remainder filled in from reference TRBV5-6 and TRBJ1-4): DAGVTQSPTHLIKTRGQQVTLRCSPKSGHDTVSWYQQALGQGPQFIFQYYEEEERQRGNFPDRFSGHQFPNYSSELNVNALLLGDSALYLCASSYGLPDNEKLFFGSGTQLSVL.

The chain's CDR3 is CASSALWRGGKGTEAFF. CDR3 DNA sequence: TGTGCCAGCAGTGCCCTGTGGCGGGGGGGAAAAGGCACTGAAGCTTTCTTT. This chain joins TRBV6-1 and TRBJ1-1; tentatively, D is TRBD1 (5 bases). The V gene lost 4 bases and the J gene lost 4 bases, with 22 bases spanning the gap. Germline V CDR1 and CDR2: MNHNS, SASEGT. The CDR3 has 17 amino acids.

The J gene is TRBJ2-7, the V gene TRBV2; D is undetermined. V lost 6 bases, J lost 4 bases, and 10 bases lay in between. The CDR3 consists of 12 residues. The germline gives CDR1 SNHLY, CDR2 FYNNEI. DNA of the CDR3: TGTGCCAGCAGCCCCTCCAGGTACGAGCAGTACTTC. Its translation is CASSPSRYEQYF. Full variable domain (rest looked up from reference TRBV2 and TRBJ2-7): EPEVTQTPSHQVTQMGQEVILRCVPISNHLYFYWYRQILGQKVEFLVSFYNNEISEKSEIFDDQFSVERPDGSNFTLKIRSTKLEDSAMYFCASSPSRYEQYFGPGTRLTVT.

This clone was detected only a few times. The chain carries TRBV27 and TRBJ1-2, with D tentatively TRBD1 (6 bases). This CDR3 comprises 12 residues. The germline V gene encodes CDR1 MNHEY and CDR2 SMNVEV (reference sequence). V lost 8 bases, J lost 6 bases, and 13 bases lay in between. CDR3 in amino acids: CASYTGIDGYTF. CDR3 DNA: TGTGCCAGCTATACAGGGATCGATGGCTACACCTTC.

The CDR3 nucleotides are TGCAGCGTTGGGCCCTCCACTTCTCCTGGCGGGACAGGGGTTAGTCAGCCCCAGCATTTT. Its protein product is CSVGPSTSPGGTGVSQPQHF. The chain uses TRBV29-1 and TRBJ1-5; 10 nucleotides agree with TRBD1. Germline loops: CDR1 SQVTM, CDR2 ANQGSEA. The CDR3 is 20 residues long. V gave up 4 bases and J gave up 6 bases; unmatched junction bases: 24.

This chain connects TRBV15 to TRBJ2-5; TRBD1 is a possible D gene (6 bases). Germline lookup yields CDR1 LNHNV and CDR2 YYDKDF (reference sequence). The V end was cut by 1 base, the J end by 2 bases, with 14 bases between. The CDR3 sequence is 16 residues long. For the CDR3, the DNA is TGTGCCACCAGCAGAGCGGTAGGACAGCCGCAAGAGACCCAGTACTTC. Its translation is CATSRAVGQPQETQYF.

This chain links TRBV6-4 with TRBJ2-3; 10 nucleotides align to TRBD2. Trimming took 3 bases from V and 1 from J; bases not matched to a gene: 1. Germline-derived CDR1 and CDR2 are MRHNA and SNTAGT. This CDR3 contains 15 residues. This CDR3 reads CASSETSGGTDTQYF. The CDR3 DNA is TGTGCCAGCAGTGAAACTAGCGGGGGCACAGATACGCAGTATTTT.

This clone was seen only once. The CDR3 DNA follows: TGTGCCAGCGGGGACAGGTCGAACACTGAAGCTTTCTTT. It is translated as CASGDRSNTEAFF. The chain couples TRBV7-8 to TRBJ1-1, with TRBD1 matching over 8 bases. The length of the CDR3 is 13 residues. The junction had 3 bases not matched to a gene; V was cut back by 8 bases and J by 1 base. Germline V gene sequence: CDR1 SGHVS, CDR2 FQNEAQ.

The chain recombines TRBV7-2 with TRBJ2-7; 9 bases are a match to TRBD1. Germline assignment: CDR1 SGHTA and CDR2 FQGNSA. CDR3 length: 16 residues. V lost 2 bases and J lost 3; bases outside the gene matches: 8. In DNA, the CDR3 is TGTGCCAGCAGCTTATCACAGGGGGCCCTTATCTACGAGCAGTACTTC. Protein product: CASSLSQGALIYEQYF.

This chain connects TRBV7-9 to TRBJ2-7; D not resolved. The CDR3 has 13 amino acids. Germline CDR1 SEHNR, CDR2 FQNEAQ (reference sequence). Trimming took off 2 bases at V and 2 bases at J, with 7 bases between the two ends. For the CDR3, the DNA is TGTGCCAGCAGCTTACCAGAAACCTACGAGCAGTACTTC. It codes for CASSLPETYEQYF.

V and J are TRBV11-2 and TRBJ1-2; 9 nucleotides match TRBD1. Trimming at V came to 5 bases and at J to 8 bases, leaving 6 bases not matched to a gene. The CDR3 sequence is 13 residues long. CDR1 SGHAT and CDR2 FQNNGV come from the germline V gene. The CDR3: CASSPDRGYGYTF. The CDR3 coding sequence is TGTGCCAGCAGCCCCGACAGGGGGTACGGCTACACCTTC.